This T cell receptor beta chain came from a study of cytomegalovirus exposure and HLA in healthy donors. In the study overall: Around 200 million T cells yielded 120 million or so unique TCR beta sequences, as an earlier analysis found.

Between the trimmed V and J ends, which lost 6 bases and 1 base, there was a span of 18 bases. Germline V gene sequence: CDR1 PRHDT, CDR2 FYEKMQ (reference sequence). CDR3 length equals 16 residues. Amplification used 60 Vbeta primers and 13 Jbeta primers. The repertoire was sequenced with immunoSEQ multiplex PCR; TCRdb's copy has only in-frame clones and lacks some. The sample holds about 55,000 clones. The sequence derives from a woman aged 55-70 years in good health and CMV-seropositive. The chain couples TRBV13 to TRBJ1-1; D is possibly TRBD1 (6 bases). The specimen sequenced was PBMCs. The CDR3 spells CASSVQPGHPNTEAFF. CDR3 coding DNA: TGTGCCAGCAGTGTTCAACCGGGACACCCGAACACTGAAGCTTTCTTT.